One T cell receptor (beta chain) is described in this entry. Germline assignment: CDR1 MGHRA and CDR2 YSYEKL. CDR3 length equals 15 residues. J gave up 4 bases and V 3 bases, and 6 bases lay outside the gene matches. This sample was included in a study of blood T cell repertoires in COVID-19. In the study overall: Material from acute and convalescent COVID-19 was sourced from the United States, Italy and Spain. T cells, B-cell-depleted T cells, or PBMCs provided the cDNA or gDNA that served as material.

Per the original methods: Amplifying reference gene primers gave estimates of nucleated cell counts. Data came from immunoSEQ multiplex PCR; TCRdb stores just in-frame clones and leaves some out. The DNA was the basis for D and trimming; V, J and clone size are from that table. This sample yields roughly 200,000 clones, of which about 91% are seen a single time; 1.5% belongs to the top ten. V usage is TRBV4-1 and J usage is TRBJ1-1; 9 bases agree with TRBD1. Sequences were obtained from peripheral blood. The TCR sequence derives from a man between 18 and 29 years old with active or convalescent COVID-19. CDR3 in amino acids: CASSQRKTGGTEAFF. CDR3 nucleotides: TGCGCCAGCAGCCAGCGAAAGACAGGGGGCACTGAAGCTTTCTTT.